Below, 25 T cell receptor beta chains from the same sample are listed, as sequenced in a study of CD8 T cells in Susac syndrome. Reverse transcription of about 0.45 to 1 ug RNA was performed with random hexamers. MiXCR was run by TCRdb on the immunoSEQ multiplex PCR reads, yielding one entry per CDR3 protein. The sample contains just over 300,000 distinct CDR3 sequences, about 90% of which appear only once. The sequenced material came from CD4+ T cells from PBMCs. These receptors were collected from a human donor with multiple sclerosis.

The V gene is TRBV4-3, the J gene TRBJ1-5, with no clear D. The CDR3 runs 17 residues. Trimming removed 4 bases from V and 6 bases from J, with 22 bases in between. CDR1 is LGHNA, CDR2 YSLEER, per germline. CDR3 in DNA: TGCGCCAGCAGCCCTGGTTACAGTGAGCTAAAAGCTCAGCCCCAGCATTTT. Amino acid sequence: CASSPGYSELKAQPQHF.

The rearrangement joins TRBV7-2 to TRBJ1-1; the D gene is possibly TRBD1 (5 bases). CDR1 is SGHTA and CDR2 is FQGNSA in the germline V gene. CDR3 length: 15 amino acids. Trimming left V 1 base short and J 4 bases short, with 13 bases between. The CDR3 loop reads CASSLVGGSGTEAFF. For the CDR3, the DNA is TGTGCCAGCAGCTTAGTCGGGGGAAGCGGCACTGAAGCTTTCTTT.

The V call is TRBV5-1, the J call TRBJ1-1; D is ambiguous. The V end was cut by 0 bases, the J end by 0 bases, with 9 bases between. The length of the CDR3 is 15 residues. CDR1 and CDR2 from the germline V gene are SGHRS and YFSETQ. In DNA, the CDR3 is TGCGCCAGCAGCTTGGGAGATCGAATGAACACTGAAGCTTTCTTT. The encoded protein is CASSLGDRMNTEAFF.

The rearrangement uses TRBV30 and TRBJ2-7; 10 bases fit TRBD1. The germline gives CDR1 GTSNPN, CDR2 SVGIG (reference sequence). V gave up 3 bases and J gave up 5 bases; unmatched junction bases: 10. The CDR3 contains 15 residues. In DNA, the CDR3 is TGTGCCTGGAGCCTCGGGACAGGGGATGGCAACGAGCAGTACTTC. Translated, it gives CAWSLGTGDGNEQYF.

The CDR3 here is CSARVAGRAREQFF. The CDR3 nucleotides read TGCAGTGCTAGAGTGGCCGGGAGGGCCCGAGAGCAGTTCTTC. The chain combines TRBV20-1 with TRBJ2-1, with TRBD2 identical over 8 bases. Germline trimming cut 1 base from V and 10 bases from J; bases unmatched to any gene: 9. The CDR3 runs 14 residues. Germline loops: CDR1 DFQATT, CDR2 SNEGSKA (reference sequence).

The chain recombines TRBV10-3 with TRBJ2-1; 7 bases match TRBD2. CDR1 and CDR2 from the germline V gene are ENHRY and SYGVKD. V lost 11 bases and J lost 7; bases outside the gene matches: 20. The CDR3 spans 16 residues. The CDR3 DNA follows: TGTGCCGCAGGCAACGGATTGGCGGGAGCTGGTAATGAGCAGTTCTTC. Protein: CAAGNGLAGAGNEQFF.

This clonotype was found once. The chain employs TRBV7-8 and TRBJ1-2; D remains ambiguous. This CDR3 is 15 amino acids long. The germline V gene has CDR1 SGHVS and CDR2 FQNEAQ. Trimming removed 7 bases at V and 2 bases at J, with 17 bases between. CDR3 sequence (DNA): TGTGCCAGCACCGACCGACCCCGCAGGAACTATGGCTACACCTTC. Translating it yields CASTDRPRRNYGYTF.

The sample holds one count of this clonotype. The V and J genes are TRBV6-1 and TRBJ2-5, with 7 bases that match TRBD1. The CDR3 loop spans 13 amino acids. Germline V CDR1 and CDR2: MNHNS, SASEGT. The J segment lost 7 bases and the V segment lost 6 bases, leaving 8 bases of the junction unmatched. CDR3: CASRIGTAGTQYF. The DNA for the CDR3 is TGTGCCAGCAGGATTGGGACAGCTGGGACCCAGTACTTC.

The chain is built from TRBV6-2 or TRBV6-3 and TRBJ1-1; TRBD1 agrees at 7 bases. With V trimmed by 6 bases and J by 6 bases, 10 bases remained unmatched. This CDR3 region has 14 residues. Germline V gene lookup returns CDR1 MNHEY and CDR2 SVGEGT. The chain's CDR3 is CASRENRGPPEAFF. CDR3 DNA sequence: TGTGCCAGCAGGGAAAACAGGGGCCCCCCTGAAGCTTTCTTT.

This chain uses TRBV9 with TRBJ2-1; 11 bases are shared with TRBD2. The V gene's germline CDR1 is SGDLS and CDR2 YYNGEE. Unmatched junction bases numbered 17, after V lost 3 bases and J lost 9 bases. This CDR3 region has 18 residues. CDR3 sequence reads: CASSALGGRLAGRGEQFF. CDR3 bases: TGTGCCAGCAGCGCCCTAGGGGGCCGACTAGCGGGGAGGGGTGAGCAGTTCTTC.

The genes are TRBV29-1 and TRBJ2-4, with D possibly matching TRBD1 (6 bases). V lost 3 bases and J lost 6, with 12 bases in between. Germline V gene data show CDR1 as SQVTM and CDR2 as ANQGSEA. This CDR3 is built from 13 residues. The DNA of the CDR3 is TGCAGCGTTGAGAGGTTAGGGGGAAACATTCAGTACTTC. It codes for CSVERLGGNIQYF.

The chain is built from TRBV29-1 and TRBJ1-2, with D unresolved. The germline V and J ends were trimmed by 4 bases and 6 bases, with 9 bases remaining between them. Germline V gene sequence: CDR1 SQVTM, CDR2 ANQGSEA. This CDR3 is built from 11 residues. The DNA of the CDR3 is TGCAGCGTTGCAGGCGGGGATGGCTACACCTTC. Its protein product is CSVAGGDGYTF.

The chain joins TRBV29-1 to TRBJ2-1, with TRBD2 matching over 14 bases. Germline assignment: CDR1 SQVTM and CDR2 ANQGSEA. This CDR3 is 18 amino acids long. With V trimmed by 1 base and J by 8 bases, 13 bases remained unmatched. CDR3 residues: CSVEGFRTSGRSLDEQFF. As DNA, the CDR3 is TGCAGCGTTGAAGGCTTCCGGACTAGCGGGAGGTCTTTGGATGAGCAGTTCTTC.

The CDR3: CASSLVGSVNEQFF. For the CDR3, the DNA is TGTGCCAGCAGCTTAGTAGGGTCTGTCAATGAGCAGTTCTTC. The chain has TRBV7-8 and TRBJ2-1; D unresolved. The V gene's germline CDR1 is SGHVS and CDR2 FQNEAQ. V lost 1 base, J lost 6 bases, and 10 bases lay in between. CDR3 length: 14 amino acids.

The rearrangement uses TRBV30 and TRBJ2-3; D may be TRBD1 (6 bases). There are 14 residues in the CDR3. Per the germline V gene, CDR1 is GTSNPN and CDR2 is SVGIG (reference sequence). V dropped 5 bases and J dropped 4 bases, with 16 bases sitting between them. The CDR3 spells CAWAGALRPDTQYF. CDR3 bases: TGTGCCTGGGCAGGGGCTCTACGACCAGATACGCAGTATTTT.

The CDR3: CASSGLGQGAVLARNTEAFF. The CDR3 DNA follows: TGTGCCAGTAGCGGCCTGGGACAGGGGGCGGTTTTAGCGAGGAACACTGAAGCTTTCTTT. The V gene is TRBV19, the J gene TRBJ1-1; the match to TRBD1 covers 12 bases. The CDR3 has 20 residues. Germline CDR1 is LNHDA and CDR2 is SQIVND (reference sequence). The junction had 18 bases not matched to a gene; V was cut back by 6 bases and J by 1 base. Using reference TRBV19 and TRBJ1-1 for the parts outside the CDR3, the full variable domain is DGGITQSPKYLFRKEGQNVTLSCEQNLNHDAMYWYRQDPGQGLRLIYYSQIVNDFQKGDIAEGYSVSREKKESFPLTVTSAQKNPTAFYLCASSGLGQGAVLARNTEAFFGQGTRLTVV.

The V and J genes are TRBV30 and TRBJ2-2; 10 bases agree with TRBD1. The V segment lost 4 bases and the J segment 0 bases; nucleotides outside the gene matches: 11. Germline lookup yields CDR1 GTSNPN and CDR2 SVGIG (reference sequence). CDR3 length equals 18 residues. The CDR3 nucleotides read TGTGCCTGGATAGGCCCCGGGACAGGGGTCCCGAACACCGGGGAGCTGTTTTTT. Translation: CAWIGPGTGVPNTGELFF.

In this sample, this clonotype turned up a few times. One end of the junction does not line up with germline, which may come from a read error. J is TRBJ1-1 and V is TRBV27, with D hard to call. In germline, CDR1 is MNHEY, CDR2 SMNVEV (reference sequence). The length of the CDR3 is 15 residues. For the CDR3, the DNA is TGTGCTAGCAGTTTCCCTTACCTACACGATTTGGAAGCTTTCTTT. It is translated as CASSFPYLHDLEAFF.

This chain uses TRBV30 with TRBJ2-7; perhaps TRBD1 as D (6 bases). This CDR3 contains 15 residues. Germline CDR1 is GTSNPN and CDR2 is SVGIG (reference sequence). The germline V and J ends were trimmed by 3 bases and 0 bases, with 15 bases remaining between them. CDR3 in DNA: TGTGCCTGGAGGCCCCCCGGGACATCCTCCTACGAGCAGTACTTC. This gives the protein CAWRPPGTSSYEQYF.

This chain uses TRBV28 with TRBJ1-2, with a weak D call TRBD1 (5 bases). This CDR3 is 14 amino acids long. Trimming shortened V by 10 bases and J by 7 bases, and 22 bases separated the two germline ends. Germline assignment: CDR1 MDHEN and CDR2 SYDVKM. The DNA of the CDR3 is TGTGCCAACGCAGGACCGGGGGGTATGAGTGGCTACACCTTC. This gives the protein CANAGPGGMSGYTF.

The V call is TRBV11-2, the J call TRBJ2-2, with D tentatively TRBD2 (6 bases). Trimming left V 5 bases short and J 5 bases short, with 15 bases between. Germline CDR1 reads SGHAT; CDR2 reads FQNNGV. The CDR3 has 15 amino acids. The CDR3 region has the DNA TGTGCCAGCAGCCCGACTAGATCGGGTACCGGGGAGCTGTTTTTT. Its protein product is CASSPTRSGTGELFF.

This rearrangement joins TRBV29-1 to TRBJ1-2; 7 positions agree with TRBD1. Germline CDR1 and CDR2: SQVTM and ANQGSEA. The CDR3 totals 12 residues. V shed 6 bases and J 2 bases; nucleotides not matched to a gene: 3. CDR3 DNA: TGCAGCGTCTCACAGGGGAACTATGGCTACACCTTC. Amino acid sequence: CSVSQGNYGYTF.

This chain links TRBV20-1 with TRBJ2-3, with D possibly matching TRBD1 (5 bases). The V end lost 3 bases, the J end lost 11 bases, and 15 bases lay between the germline ends. The CDR3 totals 12 residues. Per germline, CDR1 DFQATT and CDR2 SNEGSKA (reference sequence). CDR3 DNA sequence: TGCAGTGCTAGCCTCGACAGTTATAGGCAGTATTTT. Protein: CSASLDSYRQYF.

The rearrangement joins TRBV7-9 to TRBJ2-7; D is unresolved. Per the germline V gene, CDR1 is SEHNR and CDR2 is FQNEAQ (reference sequence). The CDR3 consists of 11 residues. Trimming shortened V by 8 bases and J by 3 bases, and 8 bases separated the two germline ends. CDR3: CASERNYEQYF. As DNA, the CDR3 is TGTGCCAGCGAGCGAAACTACGAGCAGTACTTC.

In nucleotides, the CDR3 is TGCGCCAGCAGCTTTGGGGGACTAGCGGGGAGAGAGACCCAGTACTTC. This gives the protein CASSFGGLAGRETQYF. The V gene is TRBV5-1, the J gene TRBJ2-5; 13 positions agree with TRBD2. Trimming cost V 2 bases and J 4 bases; bases outside gene matches: 5. Per the germline V gene, CDR1 is SGHRS and CDR2 is YFSETQ. The CDR3 extends over 16 amino acids.